This T cell receptor (beta chain) appears in the sequencing data of a study of T cell responses to AZD1222 COVID-19 vaccine. Study at large: Analyses pooled second doses at about 4 or about 12 weeks.

Clones were read by immunoSEQ multiplex PCR, and TCRdb kept only the in-frame ones, dropping some. The table records fewer than 75,000 clones, 85% of them present only once. The CDR3 runs 14 residues. The V gene's germline CDR1 is SNHLY and CDR2 FYNNEI. With 5 bases clipped from V and 6 bases from J, the junction kept 6 bases outside the gene matches. This clonotype originated in an adult in good health. This chain links TRBV2 with TRBJ2-2; 7 nucleotides match TRBD1. Sequencing was performed on peripheral blood, taken on day 0 of AZD1222 vaccination. The CDR3 region has the DNA TGTGCCAGCAGTAGGCGACAGGGCCCCGGGGAGCTGTTTTTT. Protein: CASSRRQGPGELFF.